The 32 T cell receptor beta chains presented below share a single source sample, sequenced in a study of blood T cell repertoires in COVID-19. Assay used: immunoSEQ multiplex PCR; TCRdb lists only in-frame clones, some missing. The data contain approximately 31,000 clones, roughly 91% of them seen just once; the ten biggest clones take up roughly 13%. Specimen: peripheral blood. These receptors all stem from a man between 70 and 80 years old with active COVID-19.

This chain uses TRBV9 with TRBJ2-7, with a possible D match to TRBD2 (5 bases). V was pared by 4 bases and J by 1 base, with 12 bases between. This CDR3 is 14 amino acids long. CDR1 and CDR2 (germline): SGDLS, YYNGEE. The CDR3 protein is CASSRLDSSYEQYF. The CDR3 DNA reads as TGTGCCAGCAGCCGCCTGGACTCGTCCTACGAGCAGTACTTC.

The V gene is TRBV10-3, the J gene TRBJ2-2, with a weak D call TRBD2 (6 bases). The length of the CDR3 is 13 residues. V was shortened by 9 bases and J by 1 base, with 9 bases between the two germline ends. Germline CDR1 is ENHRY and CDR2 is SYGVKD. Here the CDR3 DNA reads TGTGCCATGACCGGGGGGAACACCGGGGAGCTGTTTTTT. This gives the protein CAMTGGNTGELFF.

The chain employs TRBV6-5 and TRBJ1-3; tentatively, D is TRBD1 (5 bases). The V end was cut by 7 bases, the J end by 1 base, with 14 bases between. Per germline, CDR1 MNHEY and CDR2 SVGAGI. The CDR3 totals 15 residues. The CDR3 DNA reads TGTGCCAGCAAACCAACGACAGCTTCTGGAAACACCATATATTTT. Its translation is CASKPTTASGNTIYF.

This clone turned up a few times. The chain employs TRBV9 and TRBJ2-2; D is perhaps TRBD2 (5 bases). The CDR3 contains 16 residues. V was cut by 4 bases and J by 4 bases, with 17 bases left in between. The V gene's germline CDR1 is SGDLS and CDR2 YYNGEE. The CDR3 bases are TGTGCCAGCAGCTCCCAGCCCAACCGGGGCACCGGGGAGCTGTTTTTT. Translated: CASSSQPNRGTGELFF.

This rearrangement joins TRBV2 to TRBJ2-1, with D perhaps matching TRBD1 (5 bases). The CDR3 extends over 13 amino acids. Trimming stripped 8 bases from V and 9 bases from J, with 17 bases between. The germline gives CDR1 SNHLY, CDR2 FYNNEI. The CDR3 nucleotides are TGTGCCAGCGCAGGGATCCCCGGCTCTGAGCAGTTCTTC. Translation gives CASAGIPGSEQFF.

V gene TRBV28 combines with J gene TRBJ2-7; 15 bases agree with TRBD2. The CDR3 covers 15 residues. CDR1 and CDR2 (germline): MDHEN, SYDVKM. V was clipped by 8 bases and J by 4 bases; unmatched bases: 6. Written as DNA, the CDR3 is TGTGCCAGCCGGGGACTAGCGGGAGGTTCTTACGAGCAGTACTTC. This codes for CASRGLAGGSYEQYF.

The V call is TRBV5-5, the J call TRBJ2-2; 7 bases align to TRBD2. Germline assignment: CDR1 SGHKS and CDR2 YYEKEE (reference sequence). The CDR3 is made up of 15 amino acids. Trimming took 0 bases from V and 6 from J; bases not matched to a gene: 5. CDR3 DNA sequence: TGTGCCAGCAGCTTGGGCGGGAGTAACCCCGGGGAGCTGTTTTTT. Its protein product is CASSLGGSNPGELFF.

V and J are TRBV11-2 and TRBJ1-1; tentative D call: TRBD1 (5 bases). The V gene's germline CDR1 is SGHAT and CDR2 FQNNGV. Trimming cost V 3 bases and J 5 bases, with 19 bases left between them. The CDR3 covers 16 residues. In DNA form, the CDR3 reads TGTGCCAGCAGCTTCGAGATTGGAGGGAGGGGAACTGAAGCTTTCTTT. It yields the protein CASSFEIGGRGTEAFF.

The rearrangement links TRBV7-8 to TRBJ2-3; tentatively, D is TRBD2 (6 bases). The germline gives CDR1 SGHVS, CDR2 FQNEAQ. There are 18 residues in the CDR3. V was shortened by 8 bases and J by 0 bases, with 24 bases between the two germline ends. The CDR3, as DNA: TGTGCCAGCGGCGAGGCGGGGTGGTGGGTCACAAGCACAGATACGCAGTATTTT. It encodes CASGEAGWWVTSTDTQYF.

The CDR3 region has the DNA TGTGCCAGCAGTGAGCAGGGGTACAATGAGCAGTTCTTC. It codes for CASSEQGYNEQFF. The chain couples TRBV25-1 to TRBJ2-1; a weak D match, TRBD1 (6 bases). The CDR3 is 13 residues long. V dropped 3 bases and J dropped 4 bases, with 7 bases sitting between them. Germline loops: CDR1 MGHDK, CDR2 SYGVNS.

This clone showed up just a few times. The chain joins TRBV12-3 or TRBV12-4 to TRBJ2-7; maybe TRBD1 (5 bases). V gave up 2 bases and J gave up 6 bases, with 8 bases separating them. CDR3 length: 12 amino acids. CDR3 DNA: TGTGCCAGCAGTTTAAGCAGGGCCGAGCAGTACTTC. It specifies CASSLSRAEQYF.

The genes are TRBV11-2 and TRBJ2-3; TRBD2 matches at 9 bases. The CDR3 totals 17 residues. With V trimmed by 1 base and J by 0 bases, 5 bases remained unmatched. The germline gives CDR1 SGHAT, CDR2 FQNNGV. CDR3 bases: TGTGCCAGCAGCTTAGTATCGCTAGCGGGGAGCACAGATACGCAGTATTTT. Translation gives CASSLVSLAGSTDTQYF. Looking up the rest from reference TRBV11-2 and TRBJ2-3 gives the full variable domain: EAGVAQSPRYKIIEKRQSVAFWCNPISGHATLYWYQQILGQGPKLLIQFQNNGVVDDSQLPKDRFSAERLKGVDSTLKIQPAKLEDSAVYLCASSLVSLAGSTDTQYFGPGTRLTVL.

The chain is built from TRBV11-2 and TRBJ2-1; weak D call: TRBD2 (7 bases). Germline lookup yields CDR1 SGHAT and CDR2 FQNNGV. V was trimmed by 4 bases and J by 5 bases, leaving 15 bases between them. This CDR3 contains 15 residues. Written as DNA, the CDR3 is TGTGCCAGCAGCTGGGGGGGCGGCCCCCACAATGAGCAGTTCTTC. Protein product: CASSWGGGPHNEQFF. The variable domain in full, with the rest retrieved from reference TRBV11-2 and TRBJ2-1, is EAGVAQSPRYKIIEKRQSVAFWCNPISGHATLYWYQQILGQGPKLLIQFQNNGVVDDSQLPKDRFSAERLKGVDSTLKIQPAKLEDSAVYLCASSWGGGPHNEQFFGPGTRLTVL.

This rearrangement joins TRBV4-3 to TRBJ2-1; TRBD1 matches 8 bases. Germline V gives CDR1 LGHNA, CDR2 YSLEER. This CDR3 is 15 amino acids long. The V segment lost 0 bases and the J segment 10 bases; nucleotides outside the gene matches: 8. The CDR3 region is CASSQDRTGRREQFF. In nucleotides, the CDR3 is TGCGCCAGCAGCCAAGATAGGACAGGGCGGCGGGAGCAGTTCTTC.

This clone was detected once. V usage is TRBV2 and J usage is TRBJ2-1; D may be TRBD1 (6 bases). V shed 11 bases and J shed 5 bases, with 10 bases lying between them. The germline V gene encodes CDR1 SNHLY and CDR2 FYNNEI. The length of the CDR3 is 11 residues. CDR3 in amino acids: CAGGVDNEQFF. DNA of the CDR3: TGTGCCGGGGGCGTTGACAATGAGCAGTTCTTC.

With respect to this clone: Other DNA sequences of this sample code for an identical CDR3. The chain joins TRBV12-3 or TRBV12-4 to TRBJ2-7, with TRBD2 matching over 11 bases. This CDR3 spans 13 amino acids. The V gene end was trimmed by 6 bases and the J gene end by 6 bases; junction bases not matched to a gene: 4. The CDR3 DNA follows: TGTGCCAGCAGCCTACTAGCGGGAGCCGAGCAGTACTTC. Translated: CASSLLAGAEQYF.

The chain has TRBV4-2 and TRBJ2-3; D may be TRBD2 (5 bases). The V and J ends lost 0 bases and 3 bases respectively, with 13 bases between them. CDR3 length equals 16 residues. CDR1 is LGHNA and CDR2 is YNFKEQ in the germline V gene. The CDR3 reads CASSQEARRGTDTQYF. CDR3 sequence (DNA): TGTGCCAGCAGCCAAGAGGCCCGTCGGGGTACAGATACGCAGTATTTT.

V gene TRBV7-3 combines with J gene TRBJ2-1; possibly TRBD2 for D (5 bases). The CDR3 extends over 15 amino acids. Trimming left V 4 bases short and J 0 bases short, with 10 bases between. Germline CDR1 and CDR2: SGHTA and FQGTGA. The CDR3 DNA follows: TGTGCCAGCAGCTCCGGACTCAGCTCCTACAATGAGCAGTTCTTC. Translation: CASSSGLSSYNEQFF.

This clone was detected only once. The chain uses TRBV2 and TRBJ1-2; a possible D gene is TRBD1 (6 bases). The length of the CDR3 is 12 residues. V lost 9 bases and J 3 bases, leaving 11 bases between the germline ends. The V gene's germline CDR1 is SNHLY and CDR2 FYNNEI. DNA of the CDR3: TGTGCCAGAGACAGGTTCGACTATGGCTACACCTTC. It codes for CARDRFDYGYTF.

This chain joins TRBV3-1 (or the pseudogene TRBV3-2) and TRBJ1-1; unclear D gene. The CDR3 covers 11 residues. Trimming pared 1 base from V and 10 bases from J, leaving 7 bases between. Germline V CDR1 and CDR2: LGHDT, YNNKEL (reference sequence). The CDR3 reads CASSQGTSAFF. The CDR3 coding sequence is TGTGCCAGCAGCCAAGGTACATCAGCTTTCTTT.

The chain is built from TRBV11-2 and TRBJ2-1; 8 nucleotides line up with TRBD2. Trimming cost V 5 bases and J 9 bases; bases outside gene matches: 12. The germline CDR1 and CDR2 sequences are SGHAT and FQNNGV. This CDR3 is built from 15 residues. The CDR3 is CASSVRGTRISEQFF. As DNA, the CDR3 is TGTGCCAGCAGCGTCCGAGGGACTAGGATAAGTGAGCAGTTCTTC. The variable domain in full, with the rest retrieved from reference TRBV11-2 and TRBJ2-1, is EAGVAQSPRYKIIEKRQSVAFWCNPISGHATLYWYQQILGQGPKLLIQFQNNGVVDDSQLPKDRFSAERLKGVDSTLKIQPAKLEDSAVYLCASSVRGTRISEQFFGPGTRLTVL.

The gene calls are TRBV5-1 and TRBJ1-3; 9 nucleotides agree with TRBD1. The V gene's germline CDR1 is SGHRS and CDR2 YFSETQ. Losses at the gene ends were 4 bases for V and 8 bases for J; bases not matched to a gene: 7. This CDR3 contains 14 residues. The DNA for the CDR3 is TGCGCCAGCAGCCCAGGGACAGGGAGGGACACCATATATTTT. It yields the protein CASSPGTGRDTIYF.

The CDR3 sequence: CASSERGQAGYTF. The CDR3 DNA follows: TGCGCCAGCAGCGAACGAGGACAGGCTGGCTACACCTTC. The J gene is TRBJ1-2, the V gene TRBV10-2; 7 bases agree with TRBD1. The germline CDR1 and CDR2 sequences are WSHSY and SAAADI. CDR3 length: 13 residues. J lost 7 bases, V lost 6 bases, and 8 bases had no gene match.

This clone occurred a few times. This rearrangement joins TRBV7-8 to TRBJ1-4; no clear D gene. Trimming removed 1 base at V and 7 bases at J, with 7 bases between. This CDR3 is 13 amino acids long. CDR1 and CDR2 from the germline V gene are SGHVS and FQNEAQ. The CDR3 loop reads CASSLVHGEKLFF. CDR3 DNA sequence: TGTGCCAGCAGCTTAGTGCACGGTGAAAAACTGTTTTTT.

The V and J genes are TRBV6-2 or TRBV6-3 and TRBJ2-3, with D tentatively TRBD2 (5 bases). This CDR3 is built from 16 residues. V lost 4 bases to trimming and J lost 2 bases, with 16 bases between them. Germline CDR1 reads MNHEY; CDR2 reads SVGEGT. CDR3 sequence: CASSSKVQRPTDTQYF. The CDR3 DNA sequence: TGTGCCAGCAGTTCCAAGGTCCAGCGGCCCACAGATACGCAGTATTTT.

This rearrangement joins TRBV10-3 to TRBJ2-5, with TRBD2 matching 10 bases. The germline V gene has CDR1 ENHRY and CDR2 SYGVKD. Losses at the gene ends were 9 bases for V and 0 bases for J; bases not matched to a gene: 4. CDR3 length: 14 amino acids. In DNA form, the CDR3 reads TGTGCCATTTCCGGGACTAGCGACCAAGAGACCCAGTACTTC. Translating it yields CAISGTSDQETQYF.

V and J are TRBV5-6 and TRBJ1-2; 11 nucleotides align to TRBD1. The germline V gene has CDR1 SGHDT and CDR2 YYEEEE. Trimming removed 2 bases from V and 3 bases from J; junction bases left unmatched: 6. The CDR3 is 16 amino acids. The CDR3 spells CASSLIRDRGDYGYTF. Written as DNA, the CDR3 is TGTGCCAGCAGCTTAATCCGGGACAGGGGGGACTATGGCTACACCTTC.

The chain combines TRBV4-2 with TRBJ2-5, with D maybe TRBD2 (5 bases). V lost 4 bases, J lost 12 bases, and 18 bases lay in between. The CDR3 contains 13 residues. Germline CDR1 is LGHNA and CDR2 is YNFKEQ. The CDR3 region has the DNA TGTGCCAGCAGCCTCTCTCTAGGAGGAGTGGAGTACTTC. Its protein product is CASSLSLGGVEYF.

The chain joins TRBV19 to TRBJ1-1, with a possible D match to TRBD1 (5 bases). The CDR3 is made up of 15 amino acids. Germline V lookup: CDR1 LNHDA, CDR2 SQIVND (reference sequence). V gave up 5 bases and J gave up 5 bases, with 18 bases separating them. CDR3 amino acids: CASSGRDFRGTEAFF. For the CDR3, the DNA is TGTGCCAGTAGTGGGCGAGATTTTAGGGGTACTGAAGCTTTCTTT.

In its sample, this clone was seen a few times. The chain is built from TRBV18 and TRBJ2-7; 7 nucleotides align to TRBD2. The CDR3 is 15 residues long. The V and J ends lost 5 bases and 3 bases, in that order; junction bases with no gene match: 10. Germline-derived CDR1 and CDR2 are KGHSH and LQKENI. Here the CDR3 reads CASSVTRAGFYEQYF. The CDR3 DNA is TGTGCCAGCTCAGTCACTAGAGCGGGATTCTACGAGCAGTACTTC.

This rearrangement joins TRBV4-2 to TRBJ2-5; 7 nucleotides line up with TRBD2. The CDR3 totals 17 residues. Germline loops: CDR1 LGHNA, CDR2 YNFKEQ. With 3 bases clipped from V and 1 base from J, the junction kept 11 bases outside the gene matches. The CDR3 DNA follows: TGTGCCAGCAGCCATAATGGCGGGGGTGGTTTCCAAGAGACCCAGTACTTC. Translation gives CASSHNGGGGFQETQYF.

This chain links TRBV5-1 with TRBJ2-5; D remains unclear. This CDR3 has 14 residues. Trimming shortened V by 4 bases and J by 0 bases, and 10 bases separated the two germline ends. Germline CDR1 reads SGHRS; CDR2 reads YFSETQ. This CDR3 is CASSPRRYQETQYF. Here the CDR3 DNA reads TGCGCCAGCAGCCCAAGGCGGTACCAAGAGACCCAGTACTTC.